Listed below are T cell receptor beta chains from one sample, sequenced in a study of T cells in Graves' hyperthyroidism and ophthalmopathy. MiXCR was run by TCRdb on the multiplex PCR reads, yielding one entry per CDR3 protein. The table has 700,000 or so distinct CDR3 sequences, around 17% seen once. The sequenced sample consisted of blood. The origin of the receptors is a man in his late teens or twenties with Graves' hyperthyroidism. CDR3s include the opening cysteine and the closing phenylalanine or tryptophan. The order of the fields is clone size, V gene, D gene, J gene, CDR3 protein, CDR3 DNA. D genes are given only for firm matches. Only some rows state a clone size, as once, few, many or a class for expanded clones.

.,TRBV6-2/TRBV6-3,.,TRBJ2-5,CASSYHQSFRETQYF,TGTGCCAGCAGTTACCATCAGAGTTTCAGGGAGACCCAGTACTTC
.,TRBV9,TRBD2,TRBJ2-7,CASSVLAGAAYEQYF,TGTGCCAGCAGCGTACTAGCGGGAGCGGCCTACGAGCAGTACTTC
few,TRBV20-1,.,TRBJ1-4,CSARVAAATNEKLFF,TGCAGTGCTAGAGTTGCGGCAGCAACTAATGAAAAACTGTTTTTT
.,TRBV5-5,.,TRBJ2-1,CASSSTSGLPYNEQFF,TGTGCCAGCAGCTCGACTTCGGGACTCCCCTACAATGAGCAGTTCTTC
many,TRBV2,.,TRBJ1-2,CASSESPFYGYTF,TGTGCCAGCAGTGAAAGTCCGTTCTATGGCTACACCTTC
.,TRBV10-3,.,TRBJ2-4,CAISESGGSFIAKNIQYF,TGTGCCATCAGTGAGTCCGGAGGCAGCTTTATAGCCAAAAACATTCAGTACTTC
.,TRBV7-9,TRBD1,TRBJ1-2,CASRTIPDGTGNDGYTF,TGTGCCAGCAGAACAATCCCGGATGGGACAGGGAATGATGGCTACACCTTC
few,TRBV20-1,TRBD2,TRBJ2-1,CSAPDSGNYNEQFF,TGCAGCGCTCCCGATAGCGGGAACTACAATGAGCAGTTCTTC
many,TRBV20-1,.,TRBJ1-1,CSAREGGGGTEAFF,TGCAGTGCTAGAGAGGGGGGAGGGGGCACTGAAGCTTTCTTT
.,TRBV24-1,.,TRBJ2-2,CATSDFPANTGELSF,TGTGCCACCAGTGATTTCCCCGCGAACACCGGGGAGCTGTCTTTT
.,TRBV9,.,TRBJ1-5,CASSSGAWNQPQHF,TGTGCCAGCAGCTCCGGGGCTTGGAATCAGCCCCAGCATTTT